This passage covers 32 T cell receptor beta chains from one sample sequenced in a study of blood T cell repertoires in COVID-19. Sequencing used immunoSEQ multiplex PCR; TCRdb keeps in-frame clones, though not all of them. The table includes some 150,000 clones, roughly 90% detected once. The sequencing sample was made of PBMCs or T cells enriched from blood (not recorded which). The receptors originated from a woman in her 30s with acute COVID-19.

This clone occurred a few times. The CDR3 DNA reads TGTGCCAGCAGTGACAGTGGGACTAGTAGGAATGAGCAGTTCTTC. Protein product: CASSDSGTSRNEQFF. V usage is TRBV6-4 and J usage is TRBJ2-1; 8 positions match TRBD2. Germline CDR1 reads MRHNA; CDR2 reads SNTAGT. This CDR3 has 15 amino acids. Losses at the gene ends were 2 bases for V and 7 bases for J; bases not matched to a gene: 7.

V is TRBV19 and J is TRBJ1-5; 9 bases line up with TRBD1. Trimming removed 5 bases from V and 6 bases from J; junction bases left unmatched: 14. The germline CDR1 and CDR2 sequences are LNHDA and SQIVND (reference sequence). This CDR3 contains 17 residues. CDR3 DNA sequence: TGTGCCAGTAGTTTGGGACAGGGAGGGGTCGAGGGTCAGCCCCAGCATTTT. This encodes CASSLGQGGVEGQPQHF. The whole variable domain, filled in from reference TRBV19 and TRBJ1-5, reads DGGITQSPKYLFRKEGQNVTLSCEQNLNHDAMYWYRQDPGQGLRLIYYSQIVNDFQKGDIAEGYSVSREKKESFPLTVTSAQKNPTAFYLCASSLGQGGVEGQPQHFGDGTRLSIL.

As regards this clone: The same CDR3 also results from other DNA sequences found in this sample. The chain carries TRBV2 and TRBJ2-3, with 10 bases fitting TRBD2. Trimming cost V 3 bases and J 3 bases; bases outside gene matches: 3. CDR3 length: 15 amino acids. The germline V gene has CDR1 SNHLY and CDR2 FYNNEI. CDR3 sequence (DNA): TGTGCCAGCAGTGACCAGCGGGAGGGGACAGATACGCAGTATTTT. Encoded protein: CASSDQREGTDTQYF.

This clone came up once. V gene TRBV5-1 combines with J gene TRBJ2-1, with 8 bases matching TRBD2. The ends lost 4 bases at V and 7 bases at J; junction bases unmatched: 13. CDR3 size: 16 residues. The germline V gene encodes CDR1 SGHRS and CDR2 YFSETQ. The CDR3: CASSPAGAGVYNEQFF. As DNA, the CDR3 is TGCGCCAGCAGCCCCGCAGGAGCGGGAGTTTATAATGAGCAGTTCTTC.

The genes are TRBV10-3 and TRBJ2-2, with 10 bases identical to TRBD2. After removal of 5 bases from V and 1 base from J, the junction contained 1 base not matched to a gene. The germline V gene has CDR1 ENHRY and CDR2 SYGVKD. This CDR3 has 15 residues. The CDR3 bases are TGTGCCATCAGTACTAGCGGGAAGAACACCGGGGAGCTGTTTTTT. It yields the protein CAISTSGKNTGELFF.

The chain is built from TRBV28 and TRBJ1-6; D ambiguous. Germline loops: CDR1 MDHEN, CDR2 SYDVKM. V was trimmed by 7 bases and J by 5 bases, leaving 15 bases between them. The CDR3 has 15 amino acids. CDR3 region: CASTLRWQDNSPLHF. The DNA of the CDR3 is TGTGCCAGCACCCTAAGGTGGCAGGATAATTCACCCCTCCACTTT.

The genes are TRBV5-5 and TRBJ1-1; possible D gene TRBD1, 6 bases. The CDR3 covers 14 residues. Trimming left V 4 bases short and J 1 base short, with 11 bases between. Germline V lookup: CDR1 SGHKS, CDR2 YYEKEE (reference sequence). CDR3 region: CASSSVGGNTEAFF. The CDR3, as DNA: TGTGCCAGCAGCAGTGTAGGGGGGAACACTGAAGCTTTCTTT. Together with reference TRBV5-5 and TRBJ1-1, the CDR3 gives the full variable domain: DAGVTQSPTHLIKTRGQQVTLRCSPISGHKSVSWYQQVLGQGPQFIFQYYEKEERGRGNFPDRFSARQFPNYSSELNVNALLLGDSALYLCASSSVGGNTEAFFGQGTRLTVV.

This clone was counted between two and nine times. The chain is built from TRBV7-8 and TRBJ2-7; TRBD2 matches at 7 bases. The CDR3 covers 14 residues. Germline values: CDR1 SGHVS, CDR2 FQNEAQ. Losses at the gene ends were 3 bases for V and 3 bases for J; bases not matched to a gene: 5. The CDR3 bases are TGTGCCAGCAGCTTTAGGGACTACGTCTACGAGCAGTACTTC. This encodes CASSFRDYVYEQYF.

The chain employs TRBV28 and TRBJ2-1; tentatively, D is TRBD1 (6 bases). Germline loops: CDR1 MDHEN, CDR2 SYDVKM. The CDR3 runs to 14 residues. V was clipped by 3 bases and J by 14 bases, with 20 bases between them. CDR3 nucleotide sequence: TGTGCCAGCAGTTTTATTGAGTCAGGGGTCAGGGAGTTCTTC. Protein sequence: CASSFIESGVREFF.

The sample holds a few counts of this clone. This CDR3 is also generated by other DNA sequences in the sample. The V and J genes are TRBV28 and TRBJ2-7; tentatively, D is TRBD1 (6 bases). This CDR3 region has 12 residues. In germline, CDR1 is MDHEN, CDR2 SYDVKM. V lost 8 bases and J lost 3, with 11 bases in between. CDR3 nucleotides: TGTGCCAGCCTCGGGACAAGCTACGAGCAGTACTTC. It specifies CASLGTSYEQYF.

This clone was seen a handful of times. This chain connects TRBV7-8 to TRBJ2-7, with 7 nucleotides matching TRBD2. In germline, CDR1 is SGHVS, CDR2 FQNEAQ. The V and J ends lost 0 bases and 1 base, in that order; junction bases with no gene match: 0. The CDR3 runs 14 residues. The CDR3 region is CASSLAGGSYEQYF. The CDR3 bases are TGTGCCAGCAGCTTAGCGGGAGGGTCCTACGAGCAGTACTTC.

The V call is TRBV20-1, the J call TRBJ2-1; 9 nucleotides line up with TRBD2. The junction had 7 bases not matched to a gene; V was cut back by 3 bases and J by 7 bases. This CDR3 region has 14 residues. Germline values: CDR1 DFQATT, CDR2 SNEGSKA (reference sequence). The CDR3 nucleotides are TGCAGTGCTAGTATGCGGGAGGGTTGGAATGAGCAGTTCTTC. Translation: CSASMREGWNEQFF.

The rearrangement uses TRBV7-3 and TRBJ2-7; 8 positions agree with TRBD1. In germline, CDR1 is SGHTA, CDR2 FQGTGA. The CDR3 runs 15 residues. The ends lost 6 bases at V and 5 bases at J; junction bases unmatched: 12. In DNA form, the CDR3 reads TGTGCCAGCAGAAATACCGGGACAGGCGCGAACGAGCAGTACTTC. This sequence encodes CASRNTGTGANEQYF. Full variable domain (missing parts from reference TRBV7-3 and TRBJ2-7): GAGVSQTPSNKVTEKGKYVELRCDPISGHTALYWYRQSLGQGPEFLIYFQGTGAADDSGLPNDRFFAVRPEGSVSTLKIQRTERGDSAVYLCASRNTGTGANEQYFGPGTRLTVT.

This clone has just one count. J is TRBJ2-6 and V is TRBV18; D is possibly TRBD2 (6 bases). Germline-derived CDR1 and CDR2 are KGHSH and LQKENI. Deletions cut 3 bases from V and 2 bases from J, with 8 bases between. CDR3 length: 15 residues. DNA for the CDR3: TGTGCCAGCTCACCTGGAGGGGCTGGGGCCAACGTCCTGACTTTC. Encoded protein: CASSPGGAGANVLTF.

The rearrangement joins TRBV18 to TRBJ1-5, with D perhaps TRBD1 (5 bases). V was cut by 5 bases and J by 9 bases, with 14 bases left in between. In germline, CDR1 is KGHSH, CDR2 LQKENI. This CDR3 comprises 13 residues. The CDR3 DNA reads TGTGCCAGCTCAACTCAGGGTTCGGGGCCCCAGCATTTT. Translation gives CASSTQGSGPQHF.

The chain recombines TRBV2 with TRBJ2-1, with 9 nucleotides matching TRBD2. The V and J ends lost 1 base and 12 bases, in that order; junction bases with no gene match: 10. Germline V gene data show CDR1 as SNHLY and CDR2 as FYNNEI. This CDR3 region has 15 residues. CDR3 amino acids: CASSEGREGYLWQFF. CDR3 in DNA: TGTGCCAGCAGTGAAGGGCGGGAGGGTTACCTCTGGCAGTTCTTC. Full variable domain (outside the CDR3, taken from reference TRBV2 and TRBJ2-1): EPEVTQTPSHQVTQMGQEVILRCVPISNHLYFYWYRQILGQKVEFLVSFYNNEISEKSEIFDDQFSVERPDGSNFTLKIRSTKLEDSAMYFCASSEGREGYLWQFFGPGTRLTVL.

The gene calls are TRBV6-2 or TRBV6-3 and TRBJ2-3, with 7 nucleotides matching TRBD2. CDR3 length equals 14 residues. After removal of 2 bases from V and 2 bases from J, the junction contained 1 base not matched to a gene. The germline V gene has CDR1 MNHEY and CDR2 SVGEGT. The CDR3 loop is CASSYGRATDTQYF. CDR3 nucleotide sequence: TGTGCCAGCAGTTACGGGAGGGCCACAGATACGCAGTATTTT.

The V gene is TRBV7-6, the J gene TRBJ2-7; 7 positions match TRBD2. The V gene's germline CDR1 is SGHVS and CDR2 FNYEAQ. The CDR3 contains 13 residues. V lost 5 bases, J lost 0 bases, and 1 base stayed unmatched. The CDR3 sequence: CASSRTSSYEQYF. Here the CDR3 DNA reads TGTGCCAGCAGCCGGACTAGCTCCTACGAGCAGTACTTC.

The chain recombines TRBV7-2 with TRBJ1-1; D unresolved. CDR1 SGHTA and CDR2 FQGNSA come from the germline V gene. Trimming pared 2 bases from V and 7 bases from J, leaving 11 bases between. The CDR3 has 13 residues. CDR3 sequence reads: CASSLLRRGEAFF. The CDR3 DNA follows: TGTGCCAGCAGCTTACTACGGAGAGGTGAAGCTTTCTTT.

The rearrangement links TRBV30 to TRBJ2-7; a possible D gene is TRBD2 (7 bases). Trimming shortened V by 0 bases and J by 4 bases, and 13 bases separated the two germline ends. The CDR3 is 14 residues long. Germline values: CDR1 GTSNPN, CDR2 SVGIG (reference sequence). The chain's CDR3 is CAWSVGGAMYEQYF. CDR3 bases: TGTGCCTGGAGTGTTGGGGGGGCGATGTACGAGCAGTACTTC.

The gene calls are TRBV27 and TRBJ2-1, with 8 nucleotides matching TRBD2. Germline V gene data show CDR1 as MNHEY and CDR2 as SMNVEV (reference sequence). This CDR3 has 15 amino acids. J was trimmed by 7 bases and V by 5 bases; bases with no gene match: 10. The DNA for the CDR3 is TGTGCCAGCAGTAAATCCACTAGCGGTAATAATGAGCAGTTCTTC. This translates into CASSKSTSGNNEQFF.

The count of this clone is one. At the DNA level, this CDR3 is encoded by other sequences in the same sample as well. This chain uses TRBV30 with TRBJ1-5, with 8 bases that match TRBD1. The CDR3 is 13 residues long. From germline, CDR1 is GTSNPN and CDR2 SVGIG (reference sequence). Losses at the gene ends were 2 bases for V and 4 bases for J; bases not matched to a gene: 1. Written as DNA, the CDR3 is TGTGCCTGGAGTAGACAGGGGAATCAGCCCCAGCATTTT. Translation gives CAWSRQGNQPQHF.

V and J are TRBV18 and TRBJ2-5; TRBD2 agrees at 11 bases. This CDR3 is built from 14 residues. Germline loops: CDR1 KGHSH, CDR2 LQKENI. Trimming at V came to 4 bases and at J to 3 bases, leaving 1 base not matched to a gene. The CDR3 nucleotides are TGTGCCAGCTCACAACTAGCGGGAGAAGAGACCCAGTACTTC. Translated: CASSQLAGEETQYF.

The CDR3 is CASSYNLLRTGPYYGYTF. DNA for the CDR3: TGTGCCAGCAGTTACAATCTACTTCGGACAGGGCCCTACTATGGCTACACCTTC. This rearrangement joins TRBV6-2 or TRBV6-3 to TRBJ1-2, with 8 bases lining up with TRBD1. Trimming took 2 bases from V and 3 from J; bases not matched to a gene: 14. The CDR3 sequence is 18 residues long. Germline values: CDR1 MNHEY, CDR2 SVGEGT.

This clone was seen just once. The genes are TRBV28 and TRBJ1-1, with D perhaps matching TRBD1 (5 bases). The CDR3 is 14 amino acids. Germline V CDR1 and CDR2: MDHEN, SYDVKM. Trimming took 3 bases from V and 1 from J, leaving 9 bases between them. The DNA of the CDR3 is TGTGCCAGCAGTTTGGGGGAGGAGAACACTGAAGCTTTCTTT. Translation: CASSLGEENTEAFF.

The chain links TRBV14 to TRBJ2-3; no reliable D call. Looked up from germline, CDR1 is SGHDN and CDR2 is FVKESK. V shed 4 bases and J shed 1 base, with 15 bases lying between them. The CDR3 spans 16 residues. The CDR3 DNA sequence: TGTGCCAGCAGCCCACGTTCCGCGGCCCGCACAGATACGCAGTATTTT. Its translation is CASSPRSAARTDTQYF.

The chain carries TRBV5-1 and TRBJ2-5; TRBD1 agrees at 7 bases. Per germline, CDR1 SGHRS and CDR2 YFSETQ. V trimming: 6 bases; J trimming: 6 bases; junction bases outside the gene matches: 5. This CDR3 region has 12 residues. This chain's CDR3 is CASKKQGKTQYF. For the CDR3, the DNA is TGCGCCAGCAAGAAACAGGGGAAGACCCAGTACTTC.

V and J are TRBV4-3 and TRBJ2-1; D is possibly TRBD2 (6 bases). This CDR3 is 16 amino acids long. Germline V gives CDR1 LGHNA, CDR2 YSLEER. V lost 0 bases to trimming and J lost 2 bases, with 11 bases between them. The CDR3 bases are TGCGCCAGCAGCCAAGATTGGGCGGGGCCCTACAATGAGCAGTTCTTC. Protein product: CASSQDWAGPYNEQFF.

V gene TRBV6-2 or TRBV6-3 combines with J gene TRBJ2-2; D perhaps matches TRBD2 (6 bases). Germline loops: CDR1 MNHEY, CDR2 SVGEGT. The V gene lost 5 bases and the J gene lost 9 bases, with 16 bases spanning the gap. CDR3 length: 14 amino acids. The CDR3 protein is CASSRPGLDRELFF. DNA for the CDR3: TGTGCCAGCAGTCGGCCGGGACTGGACAGGGAGCTGTTTTTT.

This clone was observed a handful of times. The CDR3 sequence is CASSIGQHTEAFF. Here the CDR3 DNA reads TGTGCCAGCAGCATAGGACAGCACACTGAAGCTTTCTTT. The chain is built from TRBV7-2 and TRBJ1-1; D is perhaps TRBD1 (6 bases). V lost 5 bases to trimming and J lost 3 bases, with 10 bases between them. This CDR3 comprises 13 residues. The germline CDR1 and CDR2 sequences are SGHTA and FQGNSA.

The chain joins TRBV19 to TRBJ2-7; 8 bases are a match to TRBD2. The ends lost 5 bases at V and 3 bases at J; junction bases unmatched: 6. The V gene's germline CDR1 is LNHDA and CDR2 SQIVND (reference sequence). The CDR3 extends over 14 amino acids. The CDR3 nucleotides are TGTGCCAGTAGTCGAAGCGGGAGTCGCTACGAGCAGTACTTC. Translating it yields CASSRSGSRYEQYF.

Of note for this clone: Within the sample, other DNA sequences also encode this same CDR3. Here the CDR3 reads CASSGRNTGELFF. Here the CDR3 DNA reads TGTGCCAGTAGCGGGAGGAACACCGGGGAGCTGTTTTTT. The chain recombines TRBV28 with TRBJ2-2; 9 bases align to TRBD2. CDR3 length: 13 amino acids. Per the germline V gene, CDR1 is MDHEN and CDR2 is SYDVKM. V was pared by 9 bases and J by 1 base, with 0 bases of the junction left unmatched.